These 14 T cell receptor beta chains were all obtained from the same sample, sequenced in a study of Ad26.COV2.S vaccination and SARS-CoV-2 variants. Assay used: immunoSEQ multiplex PCR; TCRdb lists only in-frame clones, some missing. The repertoire holds about 500,000 clones, with about nine tenths as singletons. Treatment defined: approximately 18 received Ad26.COV2.S at low or high dose, single or two shots; several received placebo; per-sample allocation not given. Repertoires come from day 63 after the first vaccine or placebo injection. The material sequenced was peripheral blood, taken in a trial of Ad26.COV2.S vaccine versus placebo. All receptors come from a person between 18 and 60 years old who received the Ad26.COV2.S COVID-19 vaccine or a placebo.

The rearrangement joins TRBV28 to TRBJ2-7, with D possibly matching TRBD2 (6 bases). Germline CDR1 MDHEN, CDR2 SYDVKM. Trimming shortened V by 2 bases and J by 1 base, and 15 bases separated the two germline ends. This CDR3 is built from 16 residues. The CDR3 nucleotides read TGTGCCAGCAGTTTAGATTGGGGCGCGGGGTCCTACGAGCAGTACTTC. Translated, it gives CASSLDWGAGSYEQYF. The full variable domain, completed using reference TRBV28 and TRBJ2-7, is DVKVTQSSRYLVKRTGEKVFLECVQDMDHENMFWYRQDPGLGLRLIYFSYDVKMKEKGDIPEGYSVSREKKERFSLILESASTNQTSMYLCASSLDWGAGSYEQYFGPGTRLTVT.

The table lists this clone with a count of one. CDR3 bases: TGTGCCACGTCCACAGGGGCGCAGTTCTACGAGCAGTACTTC. Its translation is CATSTGAQFYEQYF. The chain combines TRBV10-3 with TRBJ2-7; 7 bases match TRBD1. CDR1 ENHRY and CDR2 SYGVKD come from the germline V gene. V shed 10 bases, J shed 3 bases, and the junction held 12 bases outside the gene matches. CDR3 size: 14 residues.

The chain couples TRBV28 to TRBJ1-5, with D maybe TRBD1 (5 bases). V was cut by 4 bases and J by 6 bases, with 16 bases left in between. The CDR3 runs 15 residues. CDR1 and CDR2 from the germline V gene are MDHEN and SYDVKM. CDR3 nucleotide sequence: TGTGCCAGCAGTTACCCAAAGACAGTACCTCAGCCCCAGCATTTT. This encodes CASSYPKTVPQPQHF.

V gene TRBV25-1 combines with J gene TRBJ2-3, with D hard to call. CDR3 size: 13 residues. Germline CDR1 reads MGHDK; CDR2 reads SYGVNS. V lost 5 bases and J 4 bases, leaving 10 bases between the germline ends. The CDR3, as DNA: TGTGCCAGCAGTTCTTCCGGTGCAGATACGCAGTATTTT. It encodes CASSSSGADTQYF.

V and J are TRBV7-8 and TRBJ1-4; 8 bases fit TRBD1. This CDR3 contains 15 residues. The V gene's germline CDR1 is SGHVS and CDR2 FQNEAQ. J lost 8 bases, V lost 6 bases, and 11 bases had no gene match. CDR3 region: CASSSGQGRREKLFF. The CDR3 DNA sequence: TGTGCCAGCAGTTCTGGACAGGGACGCCGCGAAAAACTGTTTTTT. Using reference TRBV7-8 and TRBJ1-4 for the parts outside the CDR3, the full variable domain is GAGVSQSPRYKVAKRGQDVALRCDPISGHVSLFWYQQALGQGPEFLTYFQNEAQLDKSGLPSDRFFAERPEGSVSTLKIQRTQQEDSAVYLCASSSGQGRREKLFFGSGTQLSVL.

Concerning this clone: This specimen includes other DNA sequences encoding the same CDR3. The genes are TRBV18 and TRBJ2-7; 11 bases fit TRBD1. This CDR3 is 15 amino acids long. With 0 bases clipped from V and 4 bases from J, the junction kept 2 bases outside the gene matches. Germline loops: CDR1 KGHSH, CDR2 LQKENI. The DNA of the CDR3 is TGTGCCAGCTCACCACCGGGACAGGGGGTGTACGAGCAGTACTTC. Translating it yields CASSPPGQGVYEQYF.

J is TRBJ1-1 and V is TRBV7-9, with 9 bases lining up with TRBD1. Trimming cost V 5 bases and J 7 bases; bases outside gene matches: 11. This CDR3 has 15 residues. Germline-derived CDR1 and CDR2 are SEHNR and FQNEAQ (reference sequence). DNA of the CDR3: TGTGCCAGCAGCCCGGGGACAGGGAATGGTTTTGAAGCTTTCTTT. Residues: CASSPGTGNGFEAFF.

In its sample, this clone was seen a few times. The rearrangement links TRBV3-1 (or the pseudogene TRBV3-2) to TRBJ1-4; tentatively, D is TRBD1 (5 bases). The CDR3 extends over 17 amino acids. Trimming took off 1 base at V and 0 bases at J, with 12 bases between the two ends. The germline V gene encodes CDR1 LGHDT and CDR2 YNNKEL (reference sequence). The CDR3 DNA reads as TGTGCCAGCAGCCAAGGCAGGGAGCCCGCAACTAATGAAAAACTGTTTTTT. This codes for CASSQGREPATNEKLFF.

The chain has TRBV9 and TRBJ2-1, with 9 bases matching TRBD1. The J segment lost 1 base and the V segment lost 0 bases, leaving 11 bases of the junction unmatched. Germline V gene lookup returns CDR1 SGDLS and CDR2 YYNGEE. The CDR3 covers 19 residues. The CDR3 spells CASSVEDVVGTGSYNEQFF. As DNA, the CDR3 is TGTGCCAGCAGCGTAGAGGACGTGGTGGGGACAGGGTCCTACAATGAGCAGTTCTTC.

V gene TRBV5-4 combines with J gene TRBJ2-7, with D unresolved. Germline CDR1 SGHNT, CDR2 YYREEE (reference sequence). V lost 3 bases to trimming and J lost 4 bases, with 8 bases between them. The CDR3 covers 12 residues. CDR3 sequence reads: CASSSDGYEQYF. For the CDR3, the DNA is TGTGCCAGCAGCTCGGACGGTTACGAGCAGTACTTC.

To note about this clone: This specimen includes other DNA sequences encoding the same CDR3. This chain links TRBV27 with TRBJ1-1; TRBD1 might be the D (5 bases). The germline V and J ends were trimmed by 3 bases and 4 bases, with 9 bases remaining between them. The length of the CDR3 is 13 residues. Germline lookup yields CDR1 MNHEY and CDR2 SMNVEV (reference sequence). The CDR3 reads CASSFGGATEAFF. The CDR3 bases are TGTGCCAGCAGTTTCGGCGGGGCCACTGAAGCTTTCTTT.

Details on this clone: The same CDR3 is also encoded by other DNA sequences in this sample. The CDR3 region has the DNA TGTGCCAGCAGCCCTATAGGACTAGCAACCTACGAGCAGTACTTC. This codes for CASSPIGLATYEQYF. The chain couples TRBV28 to TRBJ2-7, with 8 nucleotides matching TRBD2. Germline V lookup: CDR1 MDHEN, CDR2 SYDVKM. CDR3 length equals 15 residues. With 6 bases clipped from V and 2 bases from J, the junction kept 9 bases outside the gene matches.

V usage is TRBV29-1 and J usage is TRBJ2-5; 9 nucleotides match TRBD1. Germline lookup yields CDR1 SQVTM and CDR2 ANQGSEA. The CDR3 covers 12 residues. V dropped 5 bases and J dropped 5; count of bases not matched to a gene: 3. CDR3 region: CSVTGGGETQYF. CDR3 sequence (DNA): TGCAGCGTTACAGGGGGCGGGGAGACCCAGTACTTC.

As DNA, the CDR3 is TGTGCCAGCAGCCGACAGGGGGCAGATACGCAGTATTTT. Amino acid sequence: CASSRQGADTQYF. The V and J genes are TRBV6-2 or TRBV6-3 and TRBJ2-3; 9 bases line up with TRBD1. The J segment lost 4 bases and the V segment lost 6 bases, leaving 2 bases of the junction unmatched. Germline V CDR1 and CDR2: MNHEY, SVGEGT. The CDR3 is 13 amino acids.